The 27 T cell receptor beta chains in this list originate from one sample, sequenced in a study of T cell responses to AZD1222 COVID-19 vaccine. Data came from immunoSEQ multiplex PCR; TCRdb stores just in-frame clones and leaves some out. The profile shows roughly 200,000 clones, 85% to 95% of them singletons. Here the sequenced sample was peripheral blood, taken on day 0 of AZD1222 vaccination. These receptors came from an adult in good health.

The V gene is TRBV6-5, the J gene TRBJ1-2, with D possibly TRBD1 on 5 matching bases. Germline values: CDR1 MNHEY, CDR2 SVGAGI. V dropped 9 bases and J dropped 4 bases, with 9 bases sitting between them. The CDR3 loop spans 11 amino acids. The CDR3 reads CASGTVYGYTF. CDR3 in DNA: TGTGCCAGTGGGACGGTCTATGGCTACACCTTC.

The rearrangement uses TRBV7-2 and TRBJ2-7; TRBD1 matches 10 bases. Germline loops: CDR1 SGHTA, CDR2 FQGNSA. The length of the CDR3 is 18 residues. The V and J ends lost 3 bases and 6 bases, in that order; junction bases with no gene match: 17. As DNA, the CDR3 is TGTGCCAGCAGCTTGAGACCCTCACCCGGGACAGGGGCGGCCGAGCAGTACTTC. Protein product: CASSLRPSPGTGAAEQYF.

The V and J genes are TRBV3-1 (or the pseudogene TRBV3-2) and TRBJ1-2; tentatively, D is TRBD1 (5 bases). CDR1 and CDR2 from the germline V gene are LGHDT and YNNKEL (reference sequence). V lost 4 bases to trimming and J lost 3 bases, with 18 bases between them. The CDR3 extends over 16 amino acids. The CDR3 loop is CASSPKGGGMYYGYTF. The CDR3 DNA is TGTGCCAGCAGCCCCAAAGGCGGGGGGATGTACTATGGCTACACCTTC.

The V and J genes are TRBV5-6 and TRBJ2-3; D is possibly TRBD2 (6 bases). CDR1 and CDR2 (germline): SGHDT, YYEEEE. Between the trimmed V and J ends, which lost 3 bases and 0 bases, there was a span of 11 bases. There are 15 residues in the CDR3. CDR3 sequence reads: CASSSGLLSTDTQYF. CDR3 bases: TGTGCCAGCAGCTCGGGACTGCTTAGCACAGATACGCAGTATTTT.

J is TRBJ2-5 and V is TRBV11-3, with D perhaps matching TRBD2 (5 bases). Trimming pared 5 bases from V and 1 base from J, leaving 8 bases between. CDR1 is SGHNT, CDR2 YENEEA, per germline. The CDR3 loop spans 13 amino acids. Here the CDR3 reads CASSPDSQETQYF. CDR3 DNA: TGTGCCAGCAGCCCGGACTCCCAAGAGACCCAGTACTTC.

The V call is TRBV6-5, the J call TRBJ2-7; D uncertain. The V end lost 2 bases, the J end lost 6 bases, and 17 bases lay between the germline ends. The CDR3 length is 15 residues. CDR1 and CDR2 (germline): MNHEY, SVGAGI. The CDR3 is CASSYGSPGSGEQYF. DNA for the CDR3: TGTGCCAGCAGTTACGGCTCTCCAGGTTCTGGCGAGCAGTACTTC.

This chain links TRBV23-1 with TRBJ2-3; D perhaps matches TRBD2 (5 bases). TRBV23-1 falls under the ORF class, with uncertain function. V gave up 3 bases and J gave up 0 bases, with 16 bases separating them. The CDR3 length is 17 residues. The CDR3 DNA is TGCGCCAGCAGTCAGCGTACCTCCGGGGTTAGCACAGATACGCAGTATTTT. Its protein product is CASSQRTSGVSTDTQYF.

The chain recombines TRBV12-3 or TRBV12-4 with TRBJ1-6, with 9 bases that match TRBD1. The CDR3 length is 13 residues. With 6 bases clipped from V and 10 bases from J, the junction kept 4 bases outside the gene matches. CDR3 bases: TGTGCCAGCAGGGGACAGGGAATGTCACCCCTCCACTTT. It specifies CASRGQGMSPLHF.

Only one count was recorded for this clone. This rearrangement joins TRBV5-8 to TRBJ1-1, with D possibly TRBD1 on 6 matching bases. The CDR3 loop spans 17 amino acids. Germline CDR1 reads SGHTS; CDR2 reads YDEGEE. V shed 4 bases and J shed 2 bases, with 21 bases lying between them. The CDR3 DNA reads TGTGCCAGCAGCCTTAAAGGGGGACGAAAGATTAACACTGAAGCTTTCTTT. It is translated as CASSLKGGRKINTEAFF.

The chain couples TRBV6-4 to TRBJ1-2, with 8 bases that match TRBD1. The germline gives CDR1 MRHNA, CDR2 SNTAGT. The V gene end was trimmed by 4 bases and the J gene end by 5 bases; junction bases not matched to a gene: 6. The CDR3 spans 14 residues. The CDR3 loop is CASSAIGTGYGYTF. The CDR3 nucleotides are TGTGCCAGCAGTGCGATCGGGACAGGATATGGCTACACCTTC.

The rearrangement uses TRBV7-4 and TRBJ1-5, with no clear D. CDR1 is SGHVT and CDR2 is SQSDAQ in the germline V gene. This CDR3 has 14 residues. V was pared by 7 bases and J by 3 bases, with 13 bases between. The chain's CDR3 is CASTFSQPNQPQHF. The CDR3 DNA reads TGTGCCAGCACCTTTAGCCAGCCCAATCAGCCCCAGCATTTT.

This clone was counted a single time. V usage is TRBV7-2 and J usage is TRBJ1-5, with a weak D call TRBD1 (6 bases). This CDR3 spans 18 amino acids. Deletions cut 0 bases from V and 4 bases from J, with 19 bases between. CDR1 and CDR2 (germline): SGHTA, FQGNSA. CDR3 loop: CASSLAYITGGRNQPQHF. The CDR3 nucleotides read TGTGCCAGCAGCTTAGCTTATATTACGGGGGGCCGGAATCAGCCCCAGCATTTT.

The chain uses TRBV28 and TRBJ1-1; D is possibly TRBD1 (5 bases). The germline V and J ends were trimmed by 6 bases and 0 bases, with 11 bases remaining between them. Germline V gives CDR1 MDHEN, CDR2 SYDVKM. The CDR3 totals 14 residues. In DNA form, the CDR3 reads TGTGCCAGCAGCCCAGGGTTGATGAACACTGAAGCTTTCTTT. Amino acids: CASSPGLMNTEAFF.

This clone came up once. The chain couples TRBV29-1 to TRBJ2-1; TRBD2 aligns across 9 bases. The CDR3 has 13 amino acids. The germline gives CDR1 SQVTM, CDR2 ANQGSEA. Trimming took 6 bases from V and 6 from J; bases not matched to a gene: 6. CDR3 bases: TGCAGCGTCAGAGCGGGGGGCTCCAATGAGCAGTTCTTC. The encoded protein is CSVRAGGSNEQFF.

V is TRBV15 and J is TRBJ2-2; possibly TRBD2 for D (5 bases). The V and J ends lost 0 bases and 5 bases respectively, with 7 bases between them. The CDR3 totals 14 residues. Germline V gene lookup returns CDR1 LNHNV and CDR2 YYDKDF (reference sequence). CDR3 loop: CATSRDRRTGELFF. DNA of the CDR3: TGTGCCACCAGCAGAGATCGGAGGACCGGGGAGCTGTTTTTT.

The genes are TRBV19 and TRBJ1-1; D unclear. This CDR3 comprises 17 residues. CDR1 is LNHDA, CDR2 SQIVND, per germline (reference sequence). Trimming cost V 5 bases and J 0 bases, with 19 bases left between them. The CDR3 is CASSSYPPGTLNTEAFF. CDR3 coding DNA: TGTGCCAGTAGTTCCTACCCCCCGGGAACGTTGAACACTGAAGCTTTCTTT.

This rearrangement joins TRBV3-1 (or the pseudogene TRBV3-2) to TRBJ2-4; TRBD2 matches 8 bases. The CDR3 sequence is 16 residues long. Germline assignment: CDR1 LGHDT and CDR2 YNNKEL (reference sequence). V was clipped by 0 bases and J by 7 bases; unmatched bases: 8. CDR3 sequence: CASSQDAGGMYNIQYF. The CDR3 nucleotides read TGTGCCAGCAGCCAAGATGCGGGGGGTATGTACAACATTCAGTACTTC.

The chain recombines TRBV7-9 with TRBJ2-2, with 7 bases lining up with TRBD1. Unmatched junction bases numbered 3, after V lost 5 bases and J lost 6 bases. The germline V gene encodes CDR1 SEHNR and CDR2 FQNEAQ (reference sequence). The CDR3 covers 13 residues. CDR3 region: CASSPTGAGELFF. CDR3 in DNA: TGTGCCAGCAGCCCTACAGGGGCCGGGGAGCTGTTTTTT.

Notes on this clone: At one end the junction does not follow the germline gene, possibly because of a read error. The chain combines TRBV12-3 or TRBV12-4 with TRBJ1-5, with a possible D match to TRBD1 (5 bases). This CDR3 has 11 residues. CDR3 in amino acids: CASRAGGRMYF. CDR3 coding DNA: TGTGCCAGCAGAGCGGGGGGGAGAATGTATTTT.

The chain uses TRBV4-2 and TRBJ1-4; D is unresolved. The CDR3 has 15 amino acids. Per the germline V gene, CDR1 is LGHNA and CDR2 is YNFKEQ. V was shortened by 1 base and J by 4 bases, with 10 bases between the two germline ends. For the CDR3, the DNA is TGTGCCAGCAGCCAAGTCCGCGGGGATAATGAAAAACTGTTTTTT. Translated: CASSQVRGDNEKLFF.

The CDR3 spells CASSKAGVRTEAFF. The DNA of the CDR3 is TGTGCCAGTAGTAAGGCAGGGGTGAGGACTGAAGCTTTCTTT. The V call is TRBV19, the J call TRBJ1-1; maybe TRBD1 (6 bases). This CDR3 has 14 amino acids. Germline values: CDR1 LNHDA, CDR2 SQIVND (reference sequence). V lost 4 bases to trimming and J lost 5 bases, with 14 bases between them. Full variable domain (missing parts from reference TRBV19 and TRBJ1-1): DGGITQSPKYLFRKEGQNVTLSCEQNLNHDAMYWYRQDPGQGLRLIYYSQIVNDFQKGDIAEGYSVSREKKESFPLTVTSAQKNPTAFYLCASSKAGVRTEAFFGQGTRLTVV.

The chain carries TRBV3-1 (or the pseudogene TRBV3-2) and TRBJ1-1, with D unresolved. V dropped 1 base and J dropped 3 bases, with 9 bases sitting between them. Germline V CDR1 and CDR2: LGHDT, YNNKEL (reference sequence). The CDR3 spans 14 residues. CDR3 coding DNA: TGTGCCAGCAGCCAAGCCGCCCGATACACTGAAGCTTTCTTT. Translating it yields CASSQAARYTEAFF.

The sample holds one count of this clone. The chain employs TRBV19 and TRBJ1-5; a possible D gene is TRBD1 (6 bases). The CDR3 is 19 amino acids. Germline loops: CDR1 LNHDA, CDR2 SQIVND (reference sequence). The V gene lost 5 bases and the J gene lost 0 bases, with 23 bases spanning the gap. DNA for the CDR3: TGTGCCAGTAGTTTCAGGGGCCCCCTCTCGACTTATAGCAATCAGCCCCAGCATTTT. Translating it yields CASSFRGPLSTYSNQPQHF.

The chain joins TRBV18 to TRBJ1-5; the match to TRBD1 covers 11 bases. This CDR3 spans 16 amino acids. V shed 4 bases, J shed 4 bases, and the junction held 6 bases outside the gene matches. Germline CDR1 reads KGHSH; CDR2 reads LQKENI. CDR3 region: CASSHTDRGLNQPQHF. DNA for the CDR3: TGTGCCAGCTCACATACGGACAGGGGGCTAAATCAGCCCCAGCATTTT.

The chain carries TRBV14 and TRBJ1-1, with a weak D call TRBD1 (6 bases). With 0 bases removed from V and 1 base from J, the gap between germline ends came to 15 bases. Germline CDR1 and CDR2: SGHDN and FVKESK. The CDR3 consists of 17 residues. The CDR3 sequence: CASSQDLPGHRNTEAFF. CDR3 in DNA: TGTGCCAGCAGCCAAGATCTCCCGGGACATCGGAACACTGAAGCTTTCTTT.

The chain employs TRBV11-1 and TRBJ2-3, with D perhaps given as TRBD1 or TRBD2 (5 bases each). This CDR3 has 14 amino acids. CDR1 SGHAT and CDR2 FQDESV come from the germline V gene (reference sequence). Trimming pared 3 bases from V and 1 base from J, leaving 8 bases between. DNA of the CDR3: TGTGCCAGCAGCTTCGTGGGGGGCACAGATACGCAGTATTTT. This codes for CASSFVGGTDTQYF.

The chain combines TRBV28 with TRBJ1-2; 9 bases are shared with TRBD1. Germline CDR1 reads MDHEN; CDR2 reads SYDVKM. V dropped 5 bases and J dropped 8; count of bases not matched to a gene: 15. The CDR3 runs to 16 residues. The CDR3 nucleotides are TGTGCCAGCAGTAACCCCCGACGGGACAGGGAGTTCGGCTACACCTTC. Translated, it gives CASSNPRRDREFGYTF.